The 24 T cell receptor beta chains reported below all come from one sample, sequenced in a study of blood T cells in healthy people across ages. PCR was performed a second time for roughly 7 to 12 cycles using a sample-barcoded 5' primer and a J-beta primer mix. A single record per CDR3 protein comes from TCRdb applying MiXCR to the 5' RACE reads. Found here are 850,000 to 1,000,000 distinct CDR3 sequences, around 49% of them singletons; the top ten hold 13%. The sequencing sample was made of blood. The receptors come from a man younger than 40 in good health.

This rearrangement joins TRBV4-3 to TRBJ2-1; D might be TRBD2 (5 bases). The CDR3 is made up of 14 amino acids. V was pared by 3 bases and J by 9 bases, with 15 bases between. Germline CDR1 reads LGHNA; CDR2 reads YSLEER. CDR3 DNA sequence: TGCGCCAGCAGCCATGAGGGCAGGAGAGCTGAGCAGTTCTTC. Translating gives CASSHEGRRAEQFF.

J is TRBJ2-7 and V is TRBV2; 11 bases map to TRBD2. The CDR3 sequence is 19 residues long. The germline CDR1 and CDR2 sequences are SNHLY and FYNNEI. V lost 0 bases, J lost 7 bases, and 17 bases stayed unmatched. The CDR3 bases are TGTGCCAGCAGTGAAGCGCTACTAGCGGGGGTATCACCTACGAGAGAGCAGTACTTC. Its translation: CASSEALLAGVSPTREQYF.

This clonotype was observed a handful of times. The rearrangement joins TRBV20-1 to TRBJ2-7, with TRBD1 matching 9 bases. The J segment lost 2 bases and the V segment lost 5 bases, leaving 10 bases of the junction unmatched. CDR3 length equals 15 residues. Per the germline V gene, CDR1 is DFQATT and CDR2 is SNEGSKA (reference sequence). The CDR3: CSAENRGQLTYEQYF. The CDR3 DNA is TGCAGTGCTGAGAACAGGGGGCAACTGACCTACGAGCAGTACTTC.

There are a few counts of this clonotype. The chain employs TRBV20-1 and TRBJ2-5, with D unclear. Germline loops: CDR1 DFQATT, CDR2 SNEGSKA (reference sequence). The CDR3 has 14 residues. V lost 1 base and J lost 5, with 14 bases in between. Here the CDR3 reads CSARVDPSRETQYF. In nucleotides, the CDR3 is TGCAGTGCTAGAGTGGACCCCTCGCGGGAGACCCAGTACTTC.

With respect to this clonotype: At one of its ends the junction is not consistent with the germline gene, which may arise from a read error. V and J are TRBV24-1 and TRBJ2-3, with a tentative D call TRBD1 (6 bases). The CDR3 runs 13 residues. Germline values: CDR1 KGHDR, CDR2 SFDVKD. The CDR3 DNA reads TGTGCCACCAGTAGGACAGAGCAAGATTCGCAGTATTTT. Translated: CATSRTEQDSQYF.

The V gene is TRBV27, the J gene TRBJ2-5, with 11 bases fitting TRBD2. The germline gives CDR1 MNHEY, CDR2 SMNVEV (reference sequence). CDR3 length: 14 amino acids. V lost 6 bases to trimming and J lost 5 bases; unmatched junction nucleotides: 5. For the CDR3, the DNA is TGTGCCAGCAGACTAGCGGGGGCTCTTGAGACCCAGTACTTC. Translating it yields CASRLAGALETQYF.

V and J are TRBV20-1 and TRBJ2-7, with a possible D match to TRBD2 (7 bases). Germline lookup yields CDR1 DFQATT and CDR2 SNEGSKA (reference sequence). This CDR3 region has 15 residues. Trimming removed 0 bases at V and 3 bases at J, with 15 bases between. In DNA form, the CDR3 reads TGCAGTGCTAGAGATGGGGGGGCGTTGGGCTACGAGCAGTACTTC. Amino acids: CSARDGGALGYEQYF.

The chain has TRBV7-9 and TRBJ1-5; a weak D match, TRBD1 (5 bases). Germline CDR1 and CDR2: SEHNR and FQNEAQ (reference sequence). V was trimmed by 4 bases and J by 0 bases, leaving 22 bases between them. This CDR3 has 19 residues. CDR3 nucleotide sequence: TGTGCCAGCAGCTCTGCCCTTACTACAGACAGATATAGCAATCAGCCCCAGCATTTT. Amino acid sequence: CASSSALTTDRYSNQPQHF.

This clonotype has just one count. This chain uses TRBV20-1 with TRBJ1-2; D may be TRBD1 (5 bases). Looked up from germline, CDR1 is DFQATT and CDR2 is SNEGSKA (reference sequence). The CDR3 is 10 residues long. The chain's CDR3 is CRAPRDGYTF. Here the CDR3 DNA reads TGCAGGGCCCCCAGGGATGGCTACACCTTC.

This clonotype was picked up a small number of times. This chain joins TRBV4-3 and TRBJ1-6; a possible D gene is TRBD1 (5 bases). The V and J ends lost 0 bases and 4 bases respectively, with 13 bases between them. Germline assignment: CDR1 LGHNA and CDR2 YSLEER. This CDR3 comprises 17 residues. The CDR3 nucleotides are TGCGCCAGCAGCCAAGAATTTGCGGACAAGTATAATTCACCCCTCCACTTT. Protein product: CASSQEFADKYNSPLHF.

The count of this clonotype is one. One end of the junction varies from germline; a read error may be responsible. This chain connects TRBV12-3 or TRBV12-4 to TRBJ2-6; D is perhaps TRBD1 or TRBD2 (5 bases each). The CDR3 has 17 amino acids. DNA for the CDR3: TGTGCCAGCAGTGGGGGTACTACCCTCTCTGGGGCCAACGTCCTGACTTTT. This sequence encodes CASSGGTTLSGANVLTF.

The gene calls are TRBV10-3 and TRBJ1-1, with D unclear. The germline gives CDR1 ENHRY, CDR2 SYGVKD. This CDR3 region has 13 residues. Trimming left V 4 bases short and J 4 bases short, with 10 bases between. Here the CDR3 DNA reads TGTGCCATCAGTGCCGGAGGCGGCACTGAAGCTTTCTTT. It encodes CAISAGGGTEAFF.

J is TRBJ2-1 and V is TRBV20-1; D is perhaps TRBD2 (6 bases). The DNA end is a closer match to TRBJ2-7, so the J assignment may be wrong. The germline V gene has CDR1 DFQATT and CDR2 SNEGSKA (reference sequence). The CDR3 has 13 residues. The DNA for the CDR3 is TGCAGTGCTATTAGGAGGGGCCACTACGAGCAGTACTTC. This codes for CSAIRRGHYEQYF.

The V gene is TRBV12-3 or TRBV12-4, the J gene TRBJ1-4; no clear D gene. This CDR3 contains 14 residues. Trimming took off 3 bases at V and 3 bases at J, with 8 bases between the two ends. The CDR3 spells CASSFAGANEKLFF. The CDR3 coding sequence is TGTGCCAGCAGTTTCGCGGGTGCTAATGAAAAACTGTTTTTT.

The gene calls are TRBV10-3 and TRBJ1-1; TRBD1 is a possible D gene (5 bases). The germline CDR1 and CDR2 sequences are ENHRY and SYGVKD. Deletions cut 5 bases from V and 3 bases from J, with 10 bases between. The CDR3 contains 13 residues. CDR3 nucleotides: TGTGCCATCAGTACAGGATCGGACACTGAAGCTTTCTTT. The encoded protein is CAISTGSDTEAFF.

The chain combines TRBV10-3 with TRBJ2-5; D remains unclear. Germline V gene sequence: CDR1 ENHRY, CDR2 SYGVKD. The CDR3 length is 13 residues. V was pared by 4 bases and J by 6 bases, with 12 bases between. The DNA of the CDR3 is TGTGCCATCAGTGCTTCAGACGGACAGACCCAGTACTTC. It yields the protein CAISASDGQTQYF.

This chain uses TRBV5-1 with TRBJ2-2, with 7 bases that match TRBD2. CDR1 and CDR2 (germline): SGHRS, YFSETQ. The CDR3 totals 16 residues. Trimming removed 0 bases from V and 6 bases from J; junction bases left unmatched: 8. CDR3 coding DNA: TGCGCCAGCAGCTTGGATCCAGGGAGGGCGCCCGGGGAGCTGTTTTTT. Translating gives CASSLDPGRAPGELFF.

V usage is TRBV27 and J usage is TRBJ1-2, with D possibly being TRBD1 (6 bases). The CDR3 consists of 18 residues. Germline V gene sequence: CDR1 MNHEY, CDR2 SMNVEV (reference sequence). With 0 bases removed from V and 4 bases from J, the gap between germline ends came to 21 bases. CDR3 residues: CASSLSDPQGWGPYGYTF. The CDR3 nucleotides read TGTGCCAGCAGTTTATCCGACCCACAGGGTTGGGGACCCTATGGCTACACCTTC.

In this sample, this clonotype turned up many times. The V gene is TRBV6-5, the J gene TRBJ2-3; D call uncertain. In germline, CDR1 is MNHEY, CDR2 SVGAGI. This CDR3 region has 13 residues. Trimming pared 2 bases from V and 2 bases from J, leaving 5 bases between. CDR3 in amino acids: CASSYGDTDTQYF. Here the CDR3 DNA reads TGTGCCAGCAGTTACGGGGACACAGATACGCAGTATTTT.

V and J are TRBV28 and TRBJ1-5; tentative D call: TRBD1 (6 bases). The CDR3 length is 14 residues. V was shortened by 7 bases and J by 7 bases, with 17 bases between the two germline ends. Germline CDR1 MDHEN, CDR2 SYDVKM. The CDR3 protein is CASTRTDHNQPQHF. The CDR3 nucleotides read TGTGCCAGCACTAGGACAGATCATAACCAGCCCCAGCATTTT.

This clonotype was detected only a few times. V gene TRBV27 combines with J gene TRBJ1-1; TRBD1 agrees at 7 bases. CDR1 is MNHEY, CDR2 SMNVEV, per germline (reference sequence). The CDR3 runs to 12 residues. With 6 bases clipped from V and 10 bases from J, the junction kept 8 bases outside the gene matches. The CDR3 loop reads CASSNRGLGAFF. The CDR3 nucleotides read TGTGCCAGCAGCAACAGGGGTTTAGGAGCTTTCTTT.

V is TRBV20-1 and J is TRBJ1-2, with 7 bases lining up with TRBD1. Germline loops: CDR1 DFQATT, CDR2 SNEGSKA (reference sequence). The CDR3 runs 15 residues. Trimming at V came to 4 bases and at J to 2 bases, leaving 10 bases not matched to a gene. The CDR3 DNA is TGCAGTGCTACCGACGCGGACAGGCCGAACTATGGCTACACCTTC. Encoded protein: CSATDADRPNYGYTF.

This clonotype was detected once. This chain links TRBV7-2 with TRBJ2-7; TRBD2 is a possible D gene (6 bases). This CDR3 contains 16 residues. The ends were cut back, 5 bases at V and 1 base at J, with 18 bases in the middle. Germline assignment: CDR1 SGHTA and CDR2 FQGNSA. DNA for the CDR3: TGTGCCAGCAGCCCCCCCCTCGGGACTGTTTCCTACGAGCAGTACTTC. This translates into CASSPPLGTVSYEQYF.

This sequence joins TRBV21-1 and TRBJ1-4. TRBV21-1 is noted as a pseudogene. The CDR3 runs to 15 residues. CDR3 protein: CASSKVGRSNEKLFF. DNA for the CDR3: TGTGCCAGCAGCAAAGTTGGACGGTCGAATGAAAAACTGTTTTTT.